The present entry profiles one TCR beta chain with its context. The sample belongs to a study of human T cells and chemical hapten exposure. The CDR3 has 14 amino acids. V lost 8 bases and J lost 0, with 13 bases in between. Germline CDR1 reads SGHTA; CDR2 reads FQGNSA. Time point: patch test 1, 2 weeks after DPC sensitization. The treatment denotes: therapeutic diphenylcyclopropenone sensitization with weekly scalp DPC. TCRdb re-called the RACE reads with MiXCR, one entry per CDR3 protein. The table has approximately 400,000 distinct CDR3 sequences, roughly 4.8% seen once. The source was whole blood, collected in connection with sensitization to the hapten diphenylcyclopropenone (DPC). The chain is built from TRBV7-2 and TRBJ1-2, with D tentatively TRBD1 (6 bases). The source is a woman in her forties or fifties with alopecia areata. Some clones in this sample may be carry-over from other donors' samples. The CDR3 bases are TGTGCCAGCGGAACAGGGCCTTCTAACTATGGCTACACCTTC. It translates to CASGTGPSNYGYTF.